This is a list of T cell receptor beta chains from one sample in a study of blood T cell repertoires in COVID-19. TCRdb's table, derived via immunoSEQ multiplex PCR, lists solely in-frame clones and lacks some. The table records 150,000 to 200,000 clones, roughly four fifths of them present only once. The sample was peripheral blood. These receptors all come from a man aged 45-65 years who had recovered from COVID-19. Both conserved end residues are part of each CDR3. D genes are given only for firm matches. The size field is filled for only some rows; it gives once, few, many or a size class.

TRBJ2-3	-	TRBD1	TRBV27	TGTGCCAGCAGTCTAGACAGGGATACTACAGATACGCAGTATTTT	CASSLDRDTTDTQYF
TRBJ2-3	-	TRBD2	TRBV23-1	TGCGCCAGCAGTCAACCTTCACTAGCGGGATACACAGATACGCAGTATTTT	CASSQPSLAGYTDTQYF
TRBJ2-1	-	TRBD2	TRBV9	TGTGCCAGCAGCCTACTAGCGGGAGGGGGCGATGAGCAGTTCTTC	CASSLLAGGGDEQFF
TRBJ2-3	-	TRBD2	TRBV9	TGTGCCAGCAGCGTAGCTTACGGGAGGGCCGAAGATACGCAGTATTTT	CASSVAYGRAEDTQYF
TRBJ1-5	-	-	TRBV2	TGTGCCAGCTCCCCCGGTGGTCAGCCCCAGCATTTT	CASSPGGQPQHF
TRBJ2-6	-	TRBD2	TRBV14	TGTGCCAGCAGCCAGTTTGGACTAGCGGGAGGGCCTGGGGCCAACGTCCTGACTTTC	CASSQFGLAGGPGANVLTF
TRBJ1-5	many	-	TRBV19	TGTGCCAGTAGTAGAAACGGACAGAGAAGACATCAGCCCCAGCATTTT	CASSRNGQRRHQPQHF
TRBJ2-3	-	TRBD2	TRBV4-2	TGTGCCAGCAGCCCTATCTGGGGACTAGCGGGCACAGATACGCAGTATTTT	CASSPIWGLAGTDTQYF
TRBJ1-1	-	TRBD1	TRBV3-1/TRBV3-2	TGTGCCAGCAGCCAGAGGGACAGGGGAGGGGACACTGAAGCTTTCTTT	CASSQRDRGGDTEAFF
TRBJ2-6	-	-	TRBV1	TGCACCAGCAGCCACTTCGTGGGGGACAGGGGCCAAAAGGGGCATGGGGCCAACGTCCTGACTTTC	CTSSHFVGDRGQKGHGANVLTF
TRBJ1-4	-	TRBD1	TRBV7-6	TGTGCCAGCAGCTTAGCTGGGACAGGGAATGAAAAACTGTTTTTT	CASSLAGTGNEKLFF
TRBJ2-1	-	-	TRBV27	TGTGCCAGCAGACTCACAGGGAACAATGAGCAGTTCTTC	CASRLTGNNEQFF
TRBJ2-2	-	-	TRBV5-1	TGCGCCAGCAGCTTAGGGGTCACCGGGGAGCTGTTTTTT	CASSLGVTGELFF
TRBJ1-4	-	-	TRBV7-9	TGTGCCAGCAGCTTAGGTACAGGACCTGGTGAAAAACTGTTTTTT	CASSLGTGPGEKLFF
TRBJ2-7	-	TRBD1	TRBV6-6	TGTGCCAGCAGTTACTCGACAGGGGGAGGGGGCTACGAGCAGTACTTC	CASSYSTGGGGYEQYF
TRBJ2-5	-	-	TRBV5-1	TGCGCCAGCGCTGGTGGACAGAGTGAAGAGACCCAGTACTTC	CASAGGQSEETQYF
TRBJ2-5	-	TRBD2	TRBV18	TGTGCCAGCTCACCAGCGGGAGTTCGGGAGACCCAGTACTTC	CASSPAGVRETQYF
TRBJ2-3	-	TRBD1	TRBV9	TGTGCCAGCAGCGTCCCCGGGACAGTGCTTGGAACGAGGGATACGCAGTATTTT	CASSVPGTVLGTRDTQYF
TRBJ2-7	once	-	TRBV7-9	TGTGCCAGCAGCTCCGACAGGACCTACGAGCAGTACTTC	CASSSDRTYEQYF
TRBJ2-7	-	TRBD2	TRBV7-8	TGTGCCAGCAGCAGGAAGGGGAAAGAGCGGGAGAGCTCCTACGAGCAGTACTTC	CASSRKGKERESSYEQYF
TRBJ2-5	-	-	TRBV19	TGTGCCAGTAGATGGTCCAGACGGGGGACCCAGTACTTC	CASRWSRRGTQYF
TRBJ2-1	-	TRBD2	TRBV11-3	TGTGCCAGCAGCTTAGGCGGGACTAGCGGGTCCTATGAGCAGTTCTTC	CASSLGGTSGSYEQFF
TRBJ1-2	few	TRBD1	TRBV5-4	TGTGCCAGCAGTCCCTCACCTCAGGGGGCCGGCTACACCTTC	CASSPSPQGAGYTF
TRBJ2-1	once	-	TRBV19	TGTGCCAGTAGGATGGTGTTGAGGCAGGGGGAGCAGTTCTTC	CASRMVLRQGEQFF
TRBJ2-1	-	-	TRBV25-1	TGTGCCAGCAGCGACTGGGGGACAAATGCGTTCTTC	CASSDWGTNAFF
TRBJ2-1	-	TRBD2	TRBV7-2	TGTGCCAGCAGCCTGGGGGGGACTAGTTCTACCCCTGAGCAGTTCTTC	CASSLGGTSSTPEQFF
TRBJ2-2	-	-	TRBV6-6	TGTGCCAGCAGTTACTCCCCCTCCGGGGAGCTGTTTTTT	CASSYSPSGELFF
TRBJ2-2	-	-	TRBV28	TGTGCCAGCAGCCGGTGGGCAGGGGTAGGCACCGGGGAGCTGTTTTTT	CASSRWAGVGTGELFF
TRBJ2-3	-	-	TRBV5-4	TGTGCCAGCAACAAACAGGGAGGGAACACAGATACGCAGTATTTT	CASNKQGGNTDTQYF
TRBJ2-3	once	TRBD2	TRBV5-4	TGTGCCAGCAGCCCCCCACCCGGGACTAGCGGGAGGATCACAGATACGCAGTATTTT	CASSPPPGTSGRITDTQYF
TRBJ2-7	-	-	TRBV7-2	TGTGCCAGCAGCGGGCTAGGGGCGGGAAGGTACGAGCAGTACTTC	CASSGLGAGRYEQYF
TRBJ2-3	-	TRBD1	TRBV7-9	TGTGCCAGCAGCCAGGAAGGGGGCAGCACAGATACGCAGTATTTT	CASSQEGGSTDTQYF
TRBJ1-5	-	-	TRBV5-6	TGTGCCAGCAGCTGGGGGCTCAGTCAGCCCCAGCATTTT	CASSWGLSQPQHF
TRBJ1-6	-	-	TRBV10-3	TGTGCCATCAGTGAAAATGATGGCAGAATTTCACCCCTCCACTTT	CAISENDGRISPLHF
TRBJ2-3	-	TRBD1	TRBV5-1	TGCGCCAGCAGCCTCAAGTTGGGACAGGGCTACACAGATACGCAGTATTTT	CASSLKLGQGYTDTQYF
TRBJ2-2	-	TRBD2	TRBV30	TGTGCCTGGGCCCGTGGCGGGGGGTACACCGGGGAGCTGTTTTTT	CAWARGGGYTGELFF
TRBJ2-2	few	TRBD2	TRBV7-9	TGTGCCAGCAGCCCTAGTCCTAGCGGGAGTGTATTCACCGGAGTCCAGCTGTTTTTT	CASSPSPSGSVFTGVQLFF
TRBJ2-7	-	TRBD2	TRBV6-1	TGTGCCAGCAGTGACGGCGGGAGGAAGGAAGAGCAGTACTTC	CASSDGGRKEEQYF
TRBJ2-7	once	TRBD1	TRBV27	TGTGCCAGCAGTGCCTTACCGGGACAGGTCAGGGACGAGCAGTACTTC	CASSALPGQVRDEQYF
TRBJ2-1	-	TRBD1	TRBV10-3	TGTGCCACGCAGGGACAGGGGGCTAATGAGCAGTTCTTC	CATQGQGANEQFF
TRBJ2-1	-	-	TRBV13	TGTGCCAGCAGCTTAGCATCGGGGAGCTCCTACAATGAGCAGTTCTTC	CASSLASGSSYNEQFF
TRBJ2-3	-	TRBD1	TRBV11-1	TGTGCCAGCAGCCAGCGACAGGGGGCGTACGATACGCAGTATTTT	CASSQRQGAYDTQYF
TRBJ2-6	-	-	TRBV19	TGTGCCAGTAGTATAACGCGGGGCGCCTTGTGGGGGGCCAACGTCCTGACTTTC	CASSITRGALWGANVLTF
TRBJ2-1	-	TRBD2	TRBV12-3/TRBV12-4	TGTGCCAGCGGTGACCTAGCGGAAGAGCAGTTCTTC	CASGDLAEEQFF
TRBJ1-2	-	-	TRBV25-1	TGTGCCAGCAGCCGTAAAAGTGGGGACATCCATGGCTACACCTTC	CASSRKSGDIHGYTF
TRBJ2-5	-	-	TRBV29-1	TGCAGCGTTTCAGAGAGGGCAAGGGAGACCCAGTACTTC	CSVSERARETQYF
TRBJ1-1	-	TRBD1	TRBV6-5	TGTGCCAGCAGTTATCAGGGGGAGGCGAACACTGAAGCTTTCTTT	CASSYQGEANTEAFF
TRBJ2-1	-	-	TRBV3-1/TRBV3-2	TGTGCCAGCAGCCAAGAGCGGGTAAGCTCATTCGGGCAGTTCTTC	CASSQERVSSFGQFF
TRBJ2-7	-	-	TRBV5-1	TGCGCCAGCAGCTTGAGGGCCGCAGGGGCCGAGCAGTACTTC	CASSLRAAGAEQYF
TRBJ2-5	-	-	TRBV5-1	TGCGCCAGCAGCTTGGGGGCCGGGAAGGAGACCCAGTACTTC	CASSLGAGKETQYF
TRBJ2-3	few	-	TRBV12-5	TGTGCTAGTGGTTTTGGGGCGGGACCCACAGATACGCAGTATTTT	CASGFGAGPTDTQYF
TRBJ2-7	-	TRBD2	TRBV29-1	TGCAGCGTTGAAGATCTTGCGGGGGGCGGCTACGAGCAGTACTTC	CSVEDLAGGGYEQYF
TRBJ2-7	-	-	TRBV3-1/TRBV3-2	TGTGCCAGCAGCCCCCTATCTATCCCGAGAGAGCAGTACTTC	CASSPLSIPREQYF
TRBJ2-7	once	TRBD2	TRBV7-8	TGTGCCAGCAGCCCCGACTCGGCGGGACTAGCGGAAACCTACGAGCAGTACTTC	CASSPDSAGLAETYEQYF